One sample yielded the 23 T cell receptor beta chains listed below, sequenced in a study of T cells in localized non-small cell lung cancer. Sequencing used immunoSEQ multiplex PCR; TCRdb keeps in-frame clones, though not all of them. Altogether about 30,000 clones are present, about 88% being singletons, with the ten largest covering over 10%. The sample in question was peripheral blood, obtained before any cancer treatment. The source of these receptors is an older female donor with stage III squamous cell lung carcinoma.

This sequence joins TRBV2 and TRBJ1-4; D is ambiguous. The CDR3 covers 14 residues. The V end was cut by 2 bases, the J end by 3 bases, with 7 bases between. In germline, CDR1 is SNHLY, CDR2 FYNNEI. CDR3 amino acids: CASSERLPNEKLFF. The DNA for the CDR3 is TGTGCCAGCAGTGAACGGTTGCCTAATGAAAAACTGTTTTTT.

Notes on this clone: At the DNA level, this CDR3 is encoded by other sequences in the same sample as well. CDR3 bases: TGCGCCAGCAGCCTGGAAAGAGCCTACGAGCAGTACTTC. It specifies CASSLERAYEQYF. J is TRBJ2-7 and V is TRBV5-1, with D hard to call. CDR3 length: 13 amino acids. Trimming stripped 4 bases from V and 2 bases from J, with 10 bases between. Germline V gene data show CDR1 as SGHRS and CDR2 as YFSETQ.

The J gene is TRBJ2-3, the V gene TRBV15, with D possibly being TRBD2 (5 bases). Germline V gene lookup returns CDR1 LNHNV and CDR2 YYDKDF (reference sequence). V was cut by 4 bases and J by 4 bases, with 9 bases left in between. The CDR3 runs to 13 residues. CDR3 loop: CATSTLGPDTQYF. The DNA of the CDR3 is TGTGCCACCAGCACACTAGGGCCAGATACGCAGTATTTT.

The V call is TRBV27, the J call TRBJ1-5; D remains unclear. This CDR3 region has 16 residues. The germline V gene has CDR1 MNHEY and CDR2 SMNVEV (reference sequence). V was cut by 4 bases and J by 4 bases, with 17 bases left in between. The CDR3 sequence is CASSSLTTLGNQPQHF. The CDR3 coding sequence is TGTGCCAGCAGTTCCTTGACAACGCTTGGGAATCAGCCCCAGCATTTT.

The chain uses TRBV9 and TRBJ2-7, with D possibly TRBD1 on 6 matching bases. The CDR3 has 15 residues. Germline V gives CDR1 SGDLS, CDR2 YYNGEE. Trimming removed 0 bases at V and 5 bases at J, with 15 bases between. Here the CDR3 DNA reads TGTGCCAGCAGCGTAGTAGGGGGATTCGACGACGAGCAGTACTTC. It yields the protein CASSVVGGFDDEQYF.

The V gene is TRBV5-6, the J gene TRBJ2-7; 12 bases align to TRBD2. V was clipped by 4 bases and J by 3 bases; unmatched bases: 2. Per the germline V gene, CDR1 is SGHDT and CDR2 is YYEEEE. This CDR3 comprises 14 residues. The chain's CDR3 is CASSRTSGVYEQYF. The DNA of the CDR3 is TGTGCCAGCAGCCGGACTAGCGGGGTCTACGAGCAGTACTTC.

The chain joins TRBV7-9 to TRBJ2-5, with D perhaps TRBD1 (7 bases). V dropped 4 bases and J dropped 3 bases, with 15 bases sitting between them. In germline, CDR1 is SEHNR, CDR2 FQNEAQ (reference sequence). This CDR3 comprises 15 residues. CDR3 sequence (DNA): TGTGCCAGCAGCTACCTGGGCAGGGGGGAAGAGACCCAGTACTTC. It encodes CASSYLGRGEETQYF.

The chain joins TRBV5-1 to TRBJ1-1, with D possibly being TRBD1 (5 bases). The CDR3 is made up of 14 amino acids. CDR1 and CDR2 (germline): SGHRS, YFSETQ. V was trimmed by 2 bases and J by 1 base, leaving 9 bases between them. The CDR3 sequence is CASSLGAANTEAFF. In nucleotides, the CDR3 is TGCGCCAGCAGCTTAGGGGCCGCGAACACTGAAGCTTTCTTT.

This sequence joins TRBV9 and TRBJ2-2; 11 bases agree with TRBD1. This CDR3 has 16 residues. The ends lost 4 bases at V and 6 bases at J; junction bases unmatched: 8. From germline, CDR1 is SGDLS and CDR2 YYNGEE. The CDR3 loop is CASSPPGQGAAGELFF. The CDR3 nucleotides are TGTGCCAGCAGCCCACCCGGACAGGGGGCCGCCGGGGAGCTGTTTTTT.

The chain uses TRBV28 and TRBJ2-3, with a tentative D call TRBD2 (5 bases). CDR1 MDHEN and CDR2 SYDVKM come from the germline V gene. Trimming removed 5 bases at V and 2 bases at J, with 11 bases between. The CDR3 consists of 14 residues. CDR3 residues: CASSLPGITDTQYF. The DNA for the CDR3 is TGTGCCAGCAGTCTCCCGGGAATCACAGATACGCAGTATTTT.

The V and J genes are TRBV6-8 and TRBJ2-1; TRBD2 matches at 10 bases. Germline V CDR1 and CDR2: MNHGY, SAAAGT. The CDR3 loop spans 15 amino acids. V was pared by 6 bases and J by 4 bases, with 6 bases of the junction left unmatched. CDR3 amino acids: CASSRGLASYNEQFF. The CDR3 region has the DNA TGTGCCAGCAGCAGGGGACTAGCGAGTTACAATGAGCAGTTCTTC.

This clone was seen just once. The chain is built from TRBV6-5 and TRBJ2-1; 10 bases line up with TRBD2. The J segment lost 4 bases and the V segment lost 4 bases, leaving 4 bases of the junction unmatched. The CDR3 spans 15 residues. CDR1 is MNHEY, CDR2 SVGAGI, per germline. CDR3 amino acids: CASSWTSGTYNEQFF. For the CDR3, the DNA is TGTGCCAGCAGTTGGACTAGCGGCACATACAATGAGCAGTTCTTC.

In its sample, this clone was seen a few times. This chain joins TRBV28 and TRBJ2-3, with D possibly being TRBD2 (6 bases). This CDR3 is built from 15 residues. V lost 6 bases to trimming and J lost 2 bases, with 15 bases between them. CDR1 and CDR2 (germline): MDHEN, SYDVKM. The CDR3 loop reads CASSHRRGSTDTQYF. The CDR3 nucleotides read TGTGCCAGCAGCCACCGGCGGGGATCCACAGATACGCAGTATTTT. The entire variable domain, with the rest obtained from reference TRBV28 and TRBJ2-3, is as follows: DVKVTQSSRYLVKRTGEKVFLECVQDMDHENMFWYRQDPGLGLRLIYFSYDVKMKEKGDIPEGYSVSREKKERFSLILESASTNQTSMYLCASSHRRGSTDTQYFGPGTRLTVL.

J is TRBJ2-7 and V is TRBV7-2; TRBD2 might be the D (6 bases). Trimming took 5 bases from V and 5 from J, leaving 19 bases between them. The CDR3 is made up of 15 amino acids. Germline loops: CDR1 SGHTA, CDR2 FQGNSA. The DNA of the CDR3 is TGTGCCAGCAGCCTCGGGGGTAGTCAAAGGAACGAGCAGTACTTC. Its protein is CASSLGGSQRNEQYF.

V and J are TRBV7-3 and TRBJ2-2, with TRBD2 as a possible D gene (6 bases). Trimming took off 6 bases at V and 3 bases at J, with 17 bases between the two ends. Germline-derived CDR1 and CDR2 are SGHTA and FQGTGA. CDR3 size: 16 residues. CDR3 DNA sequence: TGTGCCAGCAGACGAGCAGGCTCGGGGGACACCGGGGAGCTGTTTTTT. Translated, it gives CASRRAGSGDTGELFF.

The CDR3 coding sequence is TGTGCCAGCAGCGAAAGGACACTACGGAGAACCGGGGAGCTGTTTTTT. This translates into CASSERTLRRTGELFF. The chain has TRBV11-2 and TRBJ2-2; D possibly corresponds to TRBD1 (5 bases). V lost 5 bases and J lost 5, with 18 bases in between. From germline, CDR1 is SGHAT and CDR2 FQNNGV. The CDR3 covers 16 residues.

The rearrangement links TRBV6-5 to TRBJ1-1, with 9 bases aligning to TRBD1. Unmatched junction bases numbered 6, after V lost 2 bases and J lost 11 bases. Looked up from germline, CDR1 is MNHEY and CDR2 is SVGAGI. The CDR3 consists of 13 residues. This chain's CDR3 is CASSYGTGSWAFF. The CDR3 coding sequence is TGTGCCAGCAGTTACGGGACAGGGAGTTGGGCTTTCTTT.

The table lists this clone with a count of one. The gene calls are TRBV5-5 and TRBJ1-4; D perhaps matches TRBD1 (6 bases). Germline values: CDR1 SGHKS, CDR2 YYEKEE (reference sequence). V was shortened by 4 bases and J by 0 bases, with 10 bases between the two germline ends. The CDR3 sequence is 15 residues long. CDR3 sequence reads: CASSRGAATNEKLFF. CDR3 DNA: TGTGCCAGCAGCCGGGGGGCCGCAACTAATGAAAAACTGTTTTTT. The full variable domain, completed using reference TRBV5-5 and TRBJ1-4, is DAGVTQSPTHLIKTRGQQVTLRCSPISGHKSVSWYQQVLGQGPQFIFQYYEKEERGRGNFPDRFSARQFPNYSSELNVNALLLGDSALYLCASSRGAATNEKLFFGSGTQLSVL.

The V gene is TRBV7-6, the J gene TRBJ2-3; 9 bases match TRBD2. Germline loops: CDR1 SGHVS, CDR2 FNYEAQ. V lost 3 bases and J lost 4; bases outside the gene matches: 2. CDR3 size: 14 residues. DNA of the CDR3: TGTGCCAGCAGCTTCGGCGGGGGGGCAGATACGCAGTATTTT. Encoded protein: CASSFGGGADTQYF.

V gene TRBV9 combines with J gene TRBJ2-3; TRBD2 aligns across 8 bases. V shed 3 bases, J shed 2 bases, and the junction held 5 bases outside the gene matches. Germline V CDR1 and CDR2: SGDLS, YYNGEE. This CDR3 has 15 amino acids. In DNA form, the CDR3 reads TGTGCCAGCAGCGCCGGACTAGCCTACACAGATACGCAGTATTTT. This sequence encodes CASSAGLAYTDTQYF.

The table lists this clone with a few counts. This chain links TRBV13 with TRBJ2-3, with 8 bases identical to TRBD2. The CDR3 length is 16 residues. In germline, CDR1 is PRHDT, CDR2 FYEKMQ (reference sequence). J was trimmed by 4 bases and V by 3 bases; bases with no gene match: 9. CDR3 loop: CASSFLRTSFPDTQYF. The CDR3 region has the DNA TGTGCCAGCAGCTTCCTCCGGACTAGCTTTCCAGATACGCAGTATTTT.

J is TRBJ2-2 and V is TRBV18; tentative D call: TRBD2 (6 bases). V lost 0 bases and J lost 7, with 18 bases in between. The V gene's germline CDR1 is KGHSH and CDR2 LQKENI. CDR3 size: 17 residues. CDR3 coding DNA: TGTGCCAGCTCACCACCGGAATGGGGCCCGGGAGACGGGGAGCTGTTTTTT. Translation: CASSPPEWGPGDGELFF. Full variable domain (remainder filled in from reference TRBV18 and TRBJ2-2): NAGVMQNPRHLVRRRGQEARLRCSPMKGHSHVYWYRQLPEEGLKFMVYLQKENIIDESGMPKERFSAEFPKEGPSILRIQQVVRGDSAAYFCASSPPEWGPGDGELFFGEGSRLTVL.

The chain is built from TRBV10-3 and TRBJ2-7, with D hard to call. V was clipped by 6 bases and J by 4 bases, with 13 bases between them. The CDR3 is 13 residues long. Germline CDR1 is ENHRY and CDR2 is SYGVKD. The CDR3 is CAIRDPWVYEQYF. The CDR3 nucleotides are TGTGCCATCAGGGACCCCTGGGTGTACGAGCAGTACTTC.